Listed here is a single T cell receptor beta chain. The source of the sample is a study of PD-1 blockade in mismatch repair-deficient tumors. The assay was immunoSEQ multiplex PCR, and TCRdb's table has in-frame clones only and misses some. The data hold tens of thousands of clones, with 84% observed a single time. The CDR3 is 14 residues long. V was trimmed by 4 bases and J by 0 bases, leaving 7 bases between them. Germline loops: CDR1 SEHNR, CDR2 FQNEAQ (reference sequence). The sequencing here drew on PBMCs, taken before pembrolizumab treatment. V usage is TRBV7-9 and J usage is TRBJ1-3; D remains unclear. This TCR derives from an adult with mismatch repair-deficient cancer. CDR3 in DNA: TGTGCCAGCAGCTATCAATCCTCTGGAAACACCATATATTTT. Residues: CASSYQSSGNTIYF.